The 11 T cell receptor beta chains in this list originate from one sample, sequenced in a study of T-cell memory formation after mild COVID-19. MiXCR, applied by TCRdb to the 5' RACE reads, yields one record per CDR3 protein. The sample includes about 290,000 distinct CDR3 sequences, 15% of them seen just once. The sequencing input was PBMCs or a T cell subset sorted from them (not recorded which). The receptors here all came from a man aged 18 to 29 who had mild COVID-19 (a few samples of this study predate the infection). Cell type and time point are not known.

This clonotype was observed a handful of times. The rearrangement joins TRBV7-9 to TRBJ2-1; D gene unclear. Germline CDR1 is SEHNR and CDR2 is FQNEAQ (reference sequence). This CDR3 has 12 amino acids. Between the trimmed V and J ends, which lost 7 bases and 5 bases, there was a span of 9 bases. CDR3 nucleotides: TGTGCCAGCATCCGAGAAGACAATGAGCAGTTCTTC. Translating it yields CASIREDNEQFF. Filled out from reference TRBV7-9 and TRBJ2-1, the complete variable domain reads DTGVSQNPRHKITKRGQNVTFRCDPISEHNRLYWYRQTLGQGPEFLTYFQNEAQLEKSRLLSDRFSAERPKGSFSTLEIQRTEQGDSAMYLCASIREDNEQFFGPGTRLTVL.

The table lists this clonotype with many counts. The CDR3 DNA is TGTGCCAGCAGTTGGGACAGCTCCTACGAGCAGTACTTC. As protein: CASSWDSSYEQYF. The gene calls are TRBV7-9 and TRBJ2-7; 7 nucleotides agree with TRBD1. Germline-derived CDR1 and CDR2 are SEHNR and FQNEAQ (reference sequence). CDR3 size: 13 residues. The V segment lost 6 bases and the J segment 0 bases; nucleotides outside the gene matches: 2.

The chain joins TRBV20-1 to TRBJ1-2, with 9 bases aligning to TRBD1. Looked up from germline, CDR1 is DFQATT and CDR2 is SNEGSKA (reference sequence). V lost 6 bases and J lost 7; bases outside the gene matches: 12. CDR3 size: 14 residues. CDR3 sequence (DNA): TGCAGTGCCGTCACCCGGGACAGGGAGTTTGGCTACACCTTC. The encoded protein is CSAVTRDREFGYTF.

The chain combines TRBV4-2 with TRBJ1-3, with D possibly TRBD1 on 6 matching bases. The CDR3 sequence is 18 residues long. Germline values: CDR1 LGHNA, CDR2 YNFKEQ. Trimming left V 4 bases short and J 4 bases short, with 23 bases between. The CDR3 loop is CASSLRGNEVSEGNTIYF. The CDR3 DNA reads as TGTGCCAGCAGCCTAAGGGGGAACGAAGTCTCGGAGGGAAACACCATATATTTT.

This clonotype was recorded a few times. This chain connects TRBV2 to TRBJ2-2; D is undetermined. From germline, CDR1 is SNHLY and CDR2 FYNNEI. The CDR3 runs 15 residues. With 5 bases removed from V and 4 bases from J, the gap between germline ends came to 14 bases. Here the CDR3 DNA reads TGTGCCAGCAGTAGCGACCCCCGTAGCACCGGGGAGCTGTTTTTT. Translating gives CASSSDPRSTGELFF.

J is TRBJ2-1 and V is TRBV20-1; perhaps D is TRBD1 or TRBD2 (7 bases each). The CDR3 sequence is 16 residues long. CDR1 is DFQATT and CDR2 is SNEGSKA in the germline V gene (reference sequence). Trimming stripped 0 bases from V and 7 bases from J, with 19 bases between. DNA for the CDR3: TGCAGTGCTAGAGAACCAGGGGGGGCGCGGGAAAATGAGCAGTTCTTC. Translated, it gives CSAREPGGARENEQFF.

V and J are TRBV19 and TRBJ2-1, with 7 bases fitting TRBD1. This CDR3 is built from 15 residues. After removal of 3 bases from V and 8 bases from J, the junction contained 10 bases not matched to a gene. From germline, CDR1 is LNHDA and CDR2 SQIVND (reference sequence). The CDR3 here is CASSIVGGKRDEQFF. CDR3 DNA: TGTGCCAGTAGTATTGTAGGGGGCAAGAGGGATGAGCAGTTCTTC.

The chain carries TRBV12-5 and TRBJ1-5; D uncertain. The CDR3 is made up of 12 amino acids. CDR1 and CDR2 (germline): LGHNT, FRNRAP. The V end was cut by 4 bases, the J end by 4 bases, with 5 bases between. The CDR3 nucleotides are TGTGCTAGTGGTTCCCATAATCAGCCCCAGCATTTT. Translated: CASGSHNQPQHF.

This clonotype has more than one count but fewer than ten. The V gene is TRBV27, the J gene TRBJ2-1; the match to TRBD2 covers 8 bases. V shed 4 bases and J 1 base; nucleotides not matched to a gene: 6. Germline CDR1 and CDR2: MNHEY and SMNVEV (reference sequence). This CDR3 has 16 residues. The CDR3 DNA sequence: TGTGCCAGCAGTTCACTACAGCGGGGGTCCTACAATGAGCAGTTCTTC. This codes for CASSSLQRGSYNEQFF.

In nucleotides, the CDR3 is TGCAGTGCTAGAGATTCCCGCTTGACCTACGAGCAGTACTTC. Its translation: CSARDSRLTYEQYF. The chain recombines TRBV20-1 with TRBJ2-7; no clear D gene. Germline V CDR1 and CDR2: DFQATT, SNEGSKA (reference sequence). V was pared by 0 bases and J by 2 bases, with 11 bases between. The CDR3 spans 14 residues.

V and J are TRBV6-1 and TRBJ1-5; D is possibly TRBD1 (6 bases). Trimming took 1 base from V and 11 from J, leaving 6 bases between them. The CDR3 sequence is 11 residues long. Germline-derived CDR1 and CDR2 are MNHNS and SASEGT. Written as DNA, the CDR3 is TGTGCCAGCAGTGAAGACAGGGCCCAGCATTTT. Protein: CASSEDRAQHF.